This is a list of T cell receptor beta chains from one sample in a study of cytomegalovirus exposure and HLA in healthy donors. The method was immunoSEQ multiplex PCR; TCRdb's version includes in-frame clones alone and lacks a portion of them. This sample yields around 150,000 clones, of which approximately 77% are seen a single time; over 1.1% belongs to the top ten. Material for sequencing was PBMCs. The receptors were gathered from a man between 18 and 35 years old in good health and CMV-seronegative. Both conserved end residues are trimmed from each CDR3. Where a row states a size, it is once, few, many or the class of an expanded clone; other rows omit it.

>TRBJ1-3|TRBV25-1|NA
ASSAFSTGASGNTIY
>TRBJ2-7|TRBV28|once
ASSPTVGGFYEQY
>TRBJ2-3|TRBV5-6|few
ASSLGLREGSTDTQY
>TRBJ2-3|TRBV23-1|NA
ASSRGRHCTDTQY
>TRBJ2-5|TRBV10-3|NA
AISRQGQETQY
>TRBJ2-7|TRBV6-1|NA
ASSPGLAAYEQY
>TRBJ2-5|TRBV28|NA
ASSLVGREETQY
>TRBJ1-2|TRBV2|NA
ASSERGKDYGYT
>TRBJ2-7|TRBV7-9|NA
ASSEGTGRPEQY
>TRBJ1-6|TRBV28|NA
ASSLSHRGWNSPLH
>TRBJ1-2|TRBV6-6|NA
ASRWTRDNYGYT
>TRBJ2-2|TRBV5-5|NA
ASSLVSDRRLTGELF
>TRBJ1-5|TRBV19|NA
ASRARQSNQPQH
>TRBJ2-1|TRBV11-2|NA
ASSLGQFVGIDEQF
>TRBJ2-3|TRBV9|NA
ASSIRAGSDTQY
>TRBJ2-5|TRBV11-2|NA
ASTTHQGGSGETQY
>TRBJ1-4|TRBV5-4|NA
ASSQSQGANEKLF
>TRBJ2-1|TRBV28|NA
ASLPRDTHNEQF
>TRBJ1-5|TRBV15|once
ATAPVSGNQPQH
>TRBJ2-3|TRBV11-3|few
ASSLGTGVEDTQY
>TRBJ2-3|TRBV5-4|once
ASSLMVAGGTDTQY
>TRBJ1-4|TRBV13|NA
ASSNGDSIEGEKLF
>TRBJ2-1|TRBV28|few
ATSPVAGVWPDEQF
>TRBJ2-1|TRBV4-3|once
ASSVQEGPYNEQF
>TRBJ2-2|TRBV2|once
ASRIGTGELF
>TRBJ1-4|TRBV28|NA
ASSPNRGANEKLF
>TRBJ2-7|TRBV30|NA
AWSPRELLWN
>TRBJ1-1|TRBV7-2|once
ASSPDRGPTEAF
>TRBJ2-7|TRBV10-1|NA
ASSEAIGTGDDEQY
>TRBJ2-7|TRBV28|NA
ASSPGLAEYEQY
>TRBJ2-5|TRBV7-6|NA
ASSLQGRSQETQY
>NA|TRBV7-8|NA
ASSFDSGFSSYEQY
>TRBJ1-1|TRBV2|NA
ASSEQGLNTEAF
>TRBJ2-3|TRBV9|NA
ASSVATATNSFTDTQY
>TRBJ2-7|TRBV10-3|NA
AIREGTGGFYEQY
>TRBJ2-5|TRBV15|NA
ATSRNLMGLGETQY
>TRBJ2-6|TRBV10-3|NA
AVSFSYRGANVLT
>TRBJ1-5|TRBV19|NA
ASSIAQGAGQPQH
>TRBJ2-5|TRBV11-2|NA
ASSPTGTEETQY